A selection of T cell receptor beta chains follows, all from one sample in a study of blood T cell repertoires in COVID-19. TCRdb's copy holds only in-frame clones and misses some; the assay was immunoSEQ multiplex PCR. The sample carries hundreds of thousands of clones, 80% to 95% recorded once. The sample comprised peripheral blood. These receptors were obtained from a man in his sixties with COVID-19, enrolled during active disease. Each CDR3 is given with its conserved first and last residue. D genes are given only for firm matches. Some rows mark clone size as missing; the rest say once, few, many or name a class of expanded clone.

clone_size	v_call	cdr3_length	j_call	d_call	cdr3_nt	cdr3_aa
once	TRBV5-8	16	TRBJ1-2	TRBD1	TGTGCCAGCATCTTCCCCCAAGGGGGCGCAGGCTATGGCTACACCTTC	CASIFPQGGAGYGYTF
NA	TRBV28	12	TRBJ1-2	TRBD1	TGTGCCACCCAACAGGGGGCCTATGGCTACACCTTC	CATQQGAYGYTF
NA	TRBV5-1	18	TRBJ2-1	TRBD2	TGCGCCAGCAGCCCGGGACTAGCGGGCCTGAGCTCCTACAATGAGCAGTTCTTC	CASSPGLAGLSSYNEQFF
NA	TRBV5-4	15	TRBJ2-1	TRBD2	TGTGCCAGCAGCTTTCCGGGACTAGCGAGCAATGAGCAGTTCTTC	CASSFPGLASNEQFF
NA	TRBV25-1	18	TRBJ2-1	TRBD2	TGTGCCAGCAGTGGGACTAGCGGGAGCGACAGCTCCTACAATGAGCAGTTCTTC	CASSGTSGSDSSYNEQFF
NA	TRBV27	15	TRBJ1-4	TRBD1	TGTGCCAGCAGTCCCCGACAGGGCAATAATGAAAAACTGTTTTTT	CASSPRQGNNEKLFF
NA	TRBV7-2	17	TRBJ2-1	TRBD2	TGTGCCAGCAGCTTAGAGGGTGCTAGCGGGAGGACCAATGAGCAGTTCTTC	CASSLEGASGRTNEQFF
NA	TRBV9	13	TRBJ2-1	NA	TGTGCCAGCAGCGTAGAACTTCTACCTCCGCAGTTCTTC	CASSVELLPPQFF
NA	TRBV4-2	16	TRBJ1-5	NA	TGTGCCAGCAGCCAAACCACCGCGAGGCCGGATCAGCCCCAGCATTTT	CASSQTTARPDQPQHF
NA	TRBV12-5	17	TRBJ1-5	TRBD1	TGTGCTAGTGGTTTGGCTGACAGGGGGCACGGCAATCAGCCCCAGCATTTT	CASGLADRGHGNQPQHF
NA	TRBV7-3	16	TRBJ2-3	TRBD2	TGTGCCAGCAGCAGGTTAGCGGGAGATTTAACAGATACGCAGTATTTT	CASSRLAGDLTDTQYF
NA	TRBV3-1/TRBV3-2	15	TRBJ2-2	NA	TGTGCCAGCAGCCCCTTGCGGGCAGGCACCGGGGAGCTGTTTTTT	CASSPLRAGTGELFF
NA	TRBV7-2	13	TRBJ2-1	NA	TGTGCCAGCAGCTTACCGGTCTACAATGAGCAGTTCTTC	CASSLPVYNEQFF
once	TRBV6-5	15	TRBJ2-3	NA	TGTGCCAGCAGTAGGGACAAACCCAGCACAGATACGCAGTATTTT	CASSRDKPSTDTQYF
NA	TRBV24-1	17	TRBJ2-2	NA	TGTGCCACCAGTGATCCCCACGACAGAGGAAACACCGGGGAGCTGTTTTTT	CATSDPHDRGNTGELFF
NA	TRBV18	14	TRBJ2-2	NA	TGTGCCAGCTCACCTCGGACAGCCACCGGGGAGCTGTTTTTT	CASSPRTATGELFF
NA	TRBV19	15	TRBJ2-3	TRBD2	TGTGCCAGTAGCCCGGGACTAGCGAACACAGATACGCAGTATTTT	CASSPGLANTDTQYF
once	TRBV27	16	TRBJ1-1	NA	TGTGCCAGCAGTTCGAGCGAGCAGGGGCCGCGCACTGAAGCTTTCTTT	CASSSSEQGPRTEAFF
NA	TRBV19	17	TRBJ1-6	TRBD1	TGTGCCAGTAGTACTACTTGGACGGGACAGAATAATTCACCCCTCCACTTT	CASSTTWTGQNNSPLHF
NA	TRBV4-1	15	TRBJ2-7	TRBD1	TGCGCCAGCAGCCCCGGGGACAGGACGACCTACGAGCAGTACTTC	CASSPGDRTTYEQYF
NA	TRBV5-1	13	TRBJ1-2	NA	TGCGCCAGCAGCTTGGATCCCGCTCGGGGCTACACCTTC	CASSLDPARGYTF
once	TRBV4-1	15	TRBJ1-1	NA	TGCGCCAGCAGCCAAGATAGAGAGGGTTGGACTGAAGCTTTCTTT	CASSQDREGWTEAFF
NA	TRBV28	17	TRBJ1-6	TRBD1	TGTGCCAGCAGTTTCAGGCTGACAGGGCTCGATAATTCACCCCTCCACTTT	CASSFRLTGLDNSPLHF
NA	TRBV2	15	TRBJ2-3	TRBD2	TGTGCCAGCAGTCAACTAGCGGGGCCCACAGATACGCAGTATTTT	CASSQLAGPTDTQYF
NA	TRBV7-8	13	TRBJ2-7	TRBD2	TGTGCCAGCAGCTTAATCGGCAGGGAGGGACAGTACTTC	CASSLIGREGQYF
NA	TRBV19	13	TRBJ1-4	NA	TGTGCCAGTAGTATCCGGCGGGACGAAAAACTGTTTTTT	CASSIRRDEKLFF
few	TRBV2	18	TRBJ1-6	NA	TGTGCCAGCAGGGGGCTCGTTTCGTATTTCTCCTATAATTCACCCCTCCACTTT	CASRGLVSYFSYNSPLHF
NA	TRBV28	19	TRBJ2-7	TRBD2	TGTGCCAGCAACCCGGGACTAGCGGGAGGCCGGGGGAGCTCCTACGAGCAGTACTTC	CASNPGLAGGRGSSYEQYF
NA	TRBV5-6	15	TRBJ2-7	NA	TGTGCCAGCAGCTTGCTACGCAGGGATCGGGACGAGCAGTACTTC	CASSLLRRDRDEQYF
NA	TRBV9	16	TRBJ1-6	NA	TGTGCCAGCAGCGTCCTTGGGGACATCAGCAGCTCACCCCTCCACTTT	CASSVLGDISSSPLHF
NA	TRBV6-5	15	TRBJ1-5	TRBD1	TGTGCCAGCAGTTCACAGGGGGGAAGCAATCAGCCCCAGCATTTT	CASSSQGGSNQPQHF
NA	TRBV29-1	13	TRBJ1-2	NA	TGCAGCGTTCATCCCCAGTCGGGAGATGGCTACACCTTC	CSVHPQSGDGYTF
NA	TRBV7-8	15	TRBJ1-3	TRBD1	TGTGCCAGCAGCTTAGTTTCGGGACAGGGAAACACCATATATTTT	CASSLVSGQGNTIYF
few	TRBV5-1	14	TRBJ2-1	TRBD2	TGCGCCAGCAGCCCCGACGGGACTAGCGGGGAGCAGTTCTTC	CASSPDGTSGEQFF
NA	TRBV10-2	15	TRBJ1-1	NA	TGCGCCAGCAGTGAAAGGAACAGGGTTAGAACTGAAGCTTTCTTT	CASSERNRVRTEAFF
NA	TRBV4-1	15	TRBJ2-2	NA	TGCGCCAGCAGCCAAGGCCCGGACACTATCGGGGAGCTGTTTTTT	CASSQGPDTIGELFF
NA	TRBV27	12	TRBJ1-1	TRBD1	TGTGCCAGCAGTCCCCGACAGGGATGGGCTTTCTTT	CASSPRQGWAFF
NA	TRBV28	14	TRBJ1-3	NA	TGTGCCAGCAACACTATCTCCCCTGGAAACACCATATATTTT	CASNTISPGNTIYF
once	TRBV7-2	16	TRBJ2-7	TRBD1	TGTGCCAGCAGCTTAGGACAGGGGGTTTTTCTCTACGAGCAGTACTTC	CASSLGQGVFLYEQYF
NA	TRBV12-1	18	TRBJ2-7	NA	TGTGCCAGCAGCTTTTGTGACAGGAGACTAGCGGGATCCTACGAGCAGTACTTC	CASSFCDRRLAGSYEQYF
NA	TRBV19	14	TRBJ2-3	NA	TGTGCCAGTAGTATGGTACGGACTCATGATACGCAGTATTTT	CASSMVRTHDTQYF
NA	TRBV28	14	TRBJ1-2	TRBD1	TGTGCCAGCAGTTCCGGACAGGGCGACTATGGCTACACCTTC	CASSSGQGDYGYTF
NA	TRBV19	15	TRBJ2-5	NA	TGTGCCAGTAGTATCGCCCCCCCACGGCAAGAGACCCAGTACTTC	CASSIAPPRQETQYF
NA	TRBV7-3	15	TRBJ2-1	NA	TGTGCCAGCAGCCCCGACAGCAGCTCCTACAATGAGCAGTTCTTC	CASSPDSSSYNEQFF
NA	TRBV14	14	TRBJ1-2	TRBD1	TGTGCCAGCAGCCAAGTTCAGGGGGCAGGTGGCTACACCTTC	CASSQVQGAGGYTF
NA	TRBV6-5	14	TRBJ2-7	TRBD2	TGTGCCAGCAGTTCGACTAGCGGGCTTAAACCCCTCTACTTC	CASSSTSGLKPLYF
NA	TRBV5-1	16	TRBJ1-3	TRBD1	TGCGCCAGCAGCCCTACAGGGGTTACCTCTGGAAACACCATATATTTT	CASSPTGVTSGNTIYF